A single sample gave rise to the 17 T cell receptor beta chains below, sequenced in a study of T cells in Graves' hyperthyroidism and ophthalmopathy. What was amplified from RNA transcripts were TCR beta CDR3 regions. TCR CDR3 regions were first amplified by RT-PCR with HTBI primers. TCRdb re-called the multiplex PCR reads with MiXCR, one entry per CDR3 protein. Seen here are about 640,000 distinct CDR3 sequences, around 21% observed once, and the top ten hold 34%. What was sequenced was blood. The receptors were sampled from a young man with Graves' ophthalmopathy.

Ten or more counts support this clonotype. The chain uses TRBV7-3 and TRBJ2-3; no definite D call. The V gene's germline CDR1 is SGHTA and CDR2 FQGTGA. Trimming removed 2 bases from V and 2 bases from J, with 11 bases in between. The CDR3 runs to 15 residues. The CDR3 reads CASSLVGSATDTQYF. As DNA, the CDR3 is TGTGCCAGCAGCTTAGTGGGGTCTGCCACAGATACGCAGTATTTT.

This clonotype was detected many times. The rearrangement links TRBV6-2 or TRBV6-3 to TRBJ2-3, with D possibly matching TRBD2 (5 bases). The CDR3 is 16 residues long. Germline loops: CDR1 MNHEY, CDR2 SVGEGT. V shed 0 bases and J shed 1 base, with 11 bases lying between them. The CDR3 loop is CASSYSIMGGTDTQYF. In DNA form, the CDR3 reads TGTGCCAGCAGTTACTCGATCATGGGAGGCACAGATACGCAGTATTTT.

The chain joins TRBV5-1 to TRBJ2-5, with 13 bases that match TRBD2. There are 16 residues in the CDR3. Germline V CDR1 and CDR2: SGHRS, YFSETQ. The V segment lost 6 bases and the J segment 2 bases; nucleotides outside the gene matches: 7. CDR3 coding DNA: TGCGCCAGCAACGCGGGGACTAGCGGGAATCAAGAGACCCAGTACTTC. It specifies CASNAGTSGNQETQYF.

The gene calls are TRBV28 and TRBJ2-3; 14 bases align to TRBD2. There are 17 residues in the CDR3. Germline V gene sequence: CDR1 MDHEN, CDR2 SYDVKM. With 4 bases clipped from V and 6 bases from J, the junction kept 9 bases outside the gene matches. CDR3 in DNA: TGTGCCAGCAGTTCCAAGATGGGACTAGCGGGAGTGGATACGCAGTATTTT. Translation gives CASSSKMGLAGVDTQYF.

This sequence joins TRBV29-1 and TRBJ2-7; 11 bases fit TRBD1. In germline, CDR1 is SQVTM, CDR2 ANQGSEA. V dropped 0 bases and J dropped 2; count of bases not matched to a gene: 3. This CDR3 comprises 15 residues. The CDR3 nucleotides read TGCAGCGTTGAAGAGAGGGACAGGGGGACCTACGAGCAGTACTTC. This encodes CSVEERDRGTYEQYF.

This clonotype was recorded many times. The chain recombines TRBV7-9 with TRBJ2-1, with 8 bases matching TRBD2. CDR1 and CDR2 (germline): SEHNR, FQNEAQ (reference sequence). The ends lost 5 bases at V and 0 bases at J; junction bases unmatched: 6. CDR3 length: 16 residues. CDR3 bases: TGTGCCAGCAGCCGGAGCGGGACTAGCTCCTACAATGAGCAGTTCTTC. Translating it yields CASSRSGTSSYNEQFF.

The chain uses TRBV5-5 and TRBJ2-7; TRBD1 is a possible D gene (5 bases). Germline V gene lookup returns CDR1 SGHKS and CDR2 YYEKEE (reference sequence). The CDR3 is 13 residues long. V was pared by 4 bases and J by 3 bases, with 11 bases between. The CDR3 DNA reads as TGTGCCAGCAGCGATCGACAGCTCTACGAGCAGTACTTC. Protein product: CASSDRQLYEQYF.

Comment on this clonotype: Germline is not matched at one junction end, which may reflect a read error. V usage is TRBV4-1 and J usage is TRBJ2-1; 11 bases are shared with TRBD2. The CDR3 sequence is 16 residues long. Germline CDR1 and CDR2: MGHRA and YSYEKL. CDR3 sequence reads: CASSPEGSGRAREQFF. The CDR3 DNA follows: TGCGCCAGCAGCCCAGAAGGTAGCGGGAGGGCCAGGGAGCAATTCTTC.

This clonotype occurred many times. This rearrangement joins TRBV3-1 to TRBJ1-1; D remains ambiguous. CDR1 LGHDT and CDR2 YNNKEL come from the germline V gene (reference sequence). With 4 bases removed from V and 3 bases from J, the gap between germline ends came to 9 bases. The CDR3 has 13 residues. Here the CDR3 reads CASSPGDHTEAFF. As DNA, the CDR3 is TGTGCCAGCAGCCCCGGAGATCACACTGAAGCTTTCTTT.

This clonotype was found many times. This chain connects TRBV11-2 to TRBJ1-1; D is ambiguous. This CDR3 contains 15 residues. Deletions cut 2 bases from V and 4 bases from J, with 14 bases between. Germline lookup yields CDR1 SGHAT and CDR2 FQNNGV. CDR3 nucleotides: TGTGCCAGCAGCTTACCCCAACCTAGCTTCACTGAAGCTTTCTTT. Translation: CASSLPQPSFTEAFF.

In its sample, this clonotype was seen many times. This chain connects TRBV11-2 to TRBJ2-7, with TRBD2 identical over 12 bases. This CDR3 is built from 16 residues. Germline V gene lookup returns CDR1 SGHAT and CDR2 FQNNGV. The V and J ends lost 4 bases and 5 bases, in that order; junction bases with no gene match: 9. Here the CDR3 DNA reads TGTGCCAGCAGCTCCCGGCTGACTAGCGGGAGTCACGAGCAGTACTTC. Residues: CASSSRLTSGSHEQYF.

About this clonotype: At one boundary the junction diverges from the germline segment, which might be a read error. V usage is TRBV15 and J usage is TRBJ1-5; D is perhaps TRBD1 (5 bases). The germline V gene encodes CDR1 LNHNV and CDR2 YYDKDF (reference sequence). This CDR3 region has 15 residues. Here the CDR3 DNA reads TGTGCCACCAGCAGAGATATCGGGGGTAATCAGTCCCAGCATTTT. Amino acids: CATSRDIGGNQSQHF. The full variable domain, rest sourced from reference TRBV15 and TRBJ1-5, is DAMVIQNPRYQVTQFGKPVTLSCSQTLNHNVMYWYQQKSSQAPKLLFHYYDKDFNNEADTPDNFQSRRPNTSFCFLDIRSPGLGDTAMYLCATSRDIGGNQSQHFGDGTRLSIL.

This clonotype was seen only a few times. The V and J genes are TRBV4-1 and TRBJ2-3, with unresolved D. The germline V gene encodes CDR1 MGHRA and CDR2 YSYEKL. V was trimmed by 0 bases and J by 4 bases, leaving 17 bases between them. CDR3 length equals 17 residues. CDR3 DNA: TGCGCCAGCAGCCAAGATCCCACCCAGTACGGCGCAGATACGCAGTATTTT. Residues: CASSQDPTQYGADTQYF.

The genes are TRBV6-2 or TRBV6-3 and TRBJ2-1, with 11 bases lining up with TRBD2. The CDR3 totals 18 residues. The V gene end was trimmed by 4 bases and the J gene end by 7 bases; junction bases not matched to a gene: 15. Germline V lookup: CDR1 MNHEY, CDR2 SVGEGT. The CDR3 DNA follows: TGTGCCAGCAGTTTCCGACTAGCGGGAAACTTCAGGGGGAATGAGCAGTTCTTC. Its protein is CASSFRLAGNFRGNEQFF.

This chain connects TRBV9 to TRBJ1-5, with 7 nucleotides matching TRBD1. CDR3 size: 14 residues. V lost 4 bases to trimming and J lost 3 bases; unmatched junction nucleotides: 4. The V gene's germline CDR1 is SGDLS and CDR2 YYNGEE. In DNA, the CDR3 is TGTGCCAGCAGCAAAGGGGGCTCCAATCAGCCCCAGCATTTT. This gives the protein CASSKGGSNQPQHF.

The rearrangement links TRBV30 to TRBJ2-1; D unresolved. Germline values: CDR1 GTSNPN, CDR2 SVGIG (reference sequence). V shed 4 bases and J shed 0 bases, with 10 bases lying between them. This CDR3 spans 14 amino acids. For the CDR3, the DNA is TGTGCCTGGATGGAAGTTAGCTCCTACAATGAGCAGTTCTTC. Translation gives CAWMEVSSYNEQFF.

The chain carries TRBV29-1 and TRBJ1-2; D is ambiguous. V was cut by 4 bases and J by 9 bases, with 18 bases left in between. The CDR3 totals 13 residues. Germline V gene data show CDR1 as SQVTM and CDR2 as ANQGSEA. Written as DNA, the CDR3 is TGCAGCGTTGCTGTCGCGGGCAGGTCGAGCTACACCTTC. This translates into CSVAVAGRSSYTF.